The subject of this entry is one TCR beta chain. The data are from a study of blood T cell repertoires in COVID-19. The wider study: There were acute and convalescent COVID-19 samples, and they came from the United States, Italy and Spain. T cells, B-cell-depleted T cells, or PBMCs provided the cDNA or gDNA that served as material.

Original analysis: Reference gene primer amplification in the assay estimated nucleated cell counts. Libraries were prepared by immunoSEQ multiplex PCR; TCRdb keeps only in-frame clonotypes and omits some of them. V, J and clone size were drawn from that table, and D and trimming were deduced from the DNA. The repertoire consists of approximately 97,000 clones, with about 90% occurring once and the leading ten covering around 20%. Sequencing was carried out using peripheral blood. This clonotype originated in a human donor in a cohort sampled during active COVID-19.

The DNA for the CDR3 is TGTGCCAGTAGTAGTCAGGGGGGAGGCACTGAAGCTTTCTTT. This gives the protein CASSSQGGGTEAFF. The chain carries TRBV19 and TRBJ1-1; 7 bases are shared with TRBD1. The CDR3 consists of 14 residues. Germline CDR1 is LNHDA and CDR2 is SQIVND (reference sequence). Germline trimming cut 4 bases from V and 4 bases from J; bases unmatched to any gene: 6.